This T cell receptor beta chain was profiled in a study of T cell clonotyping in hematopoietic cell transplantation. Overall study findings and caveats: Pathologically expanded recipient clonotypes increased progressively from day 30 to day 180 as diversity fell. Cells were unsorted, so CD4 and CD8 contributions were not separated.

Blood collection times were about day -28 and days 30, 100, 180 posttransplant. Concerning this clone: Its specificity is unknown.

The repertoire was sequenced with immunoSEQ multiplex PCR; TCRdb's copy has only in-frame clones and lacks some. Of under 6,500 clones in the sample, roughly nine tenths were seen once. Looked up from germline, CDR1 is SGHRS and CDR2 is YFSETQ. The CDR3 is made up of 17 amino acids. Losses at the gene ends were 2 bases for V and 1 base for J; bases not matched to a gene: 4. The material was peripheral blood mononuclear cells, obtained 100 days after allogeneic stem cell transplant. The TCR comes from a female patient aged 45-60 years who had an allogeneic stem cell transplant from an unrelated donor, so T cells may come from the graft donor. Some clones in this sample may be carry-over from other donors' samples. The chain links TRBV5-1 to TRBJ2-3; TRBD2 matches 13 bases. CDR3 loop: CASSFLLAGGRTDTQYF. The CDR3 coding sequence is TGCGCCAGCAGCTTCCTACTAGCGGGGGGGCGCACAGATACGCAGTATTTT.